Below, 7 T cell receptor beta chains from the same sample are listed, as sequenced in a study of human T cells and chemical hapten exposure. The sample's time point: patch test 3, about 24 weeks after DPC sensitization. Treatment reported: therapeutic diphenylcyclopropenone sensitization with weekly scalp DPC. MiXCR, applied by TCRdb to the RACE reads, yields one record per CDR3 protein. Of over 80,000 distinct CDR3 sequences listed, about a tenth were seen once; the top ten hold approximately 1%. The sample in question was whole blood, obtained in connection with sensitization to the hapten diphenylcyclopropenone (DPC). The receptors derive from a woman in her 30s with alopecia areata. Some clones in this sample may be carry-over from other donors' samples.

This clonotype was observed at least ten times. The V and J genes are TRBV28 and TRBJ1-2; a weak D match, TRBD1 (5 bases). CDR1 is MDHEN, CDR2 SYDVKM, per germline. The CDR3 sequence is 13 residues long. The V and J ends lost 7 bases and 2 bases respectively, with 11 bases between them. DNA for the CDR3: TGTGCCAGCAAAGCGGGACGGAACTATGGCTACACCTTC. Amino acid sequence: CASKAGRNYGYTF.

V and J are TRBV7-9 and TRBJ1-3, with D unresolved. CDR1 is SEHNR, CDR2 FQNEAQ, per germline (reference sequence). The V end lost 5 bases, the J end lost 0 bases, and 8 bases lay between the germline ends. There are 14 residues in the CDR3. CDR3 region: CASSHGSSGNTIYF. DNA of the CDR3: TGTGCCAGCAGCCATGGGAGCTCTGGAAACACCATATATTTT.

This clonotype has a handful of counts. The V call is TRBV6-2 or TRBV6-3, the J call TRBJ2-2, with 9 bases that match TRBD2. Looked up from germline, CDR1 is MNHEY and CDR2 is SVGEGT. The CDR3 has 15 amino acids. V was clipped by 6 bases and J by 2 bases; unmatched bases: 4. CDR3 sequence: CASSRLAVNTGELFF. CDR3 DNA sequence: TGTGCCAGCAGCCGACTAGCGGTTAACACCGGGGAGCTGTTTTTT.

The sample holds many counts of this clonotype. The chain links TRBV18 to TRBJ1-1, with D possibly being TRBD1 (6 bases). V gave up 8 bases and J gave up 0 bases, with 16 bases separating them. The CDR3 spans 15 residues. Germline loops: CDR1 KGHSH, CDR2 LQKENI. The CDR3 bases are TGTGCCAGCCGTCCCGGGACAACTATGAACACTGAAGCTTTCTTT. It translates to CASRPGTTMNTEAFF.

This clonotype was found many times. CDR3 sequence: CASTIRADTYEQYF. DNA for the CDR3: TGTGCCAGCACTATACGCGCAGATACATACGAGCAGTACTTC. The chain is built from TRBV28 and TRBJ2-7, with no clear D. Germline-derived CDR1 and CDR2 are MDHEN and SYDVKM. The V and J ends lost 7 bases and 4 bases respectively, with 17 bases between them. The CDR3 is 14 residues long.

CDR3 amino acids: CASSQANGGNQPQHF. Written as DNA, the CDR3 is TGTGCCAGCAGCCAAGCCAATGGGGGCAATCAGCCCCAGCATTTT. V usage is TRBV4-2 and J usage is TRBJ1-5, with D hard to call. The V gene lost 1 base and the J gene lost 2 bases, with 9 bases spanning the gap. Germline V gene data show CDR1 as LGHNA and CDR2 as YNFKEQ. This CDR3 comprises 15 residues.

This clonotype was counted ten times or more. The chain has TRBV14 and TRBJ2-5, with D hard to call. V was clipped by 0 bases and J by 6 bases, with 5 bases between them. The CDR3 runs 12 residues. Germline V gene lookup returns CDR1 SGHDN and CDR2 FVKESK. CDR3 in DNA: TGTGCCAGCAGCCAAGATCGGCAGACCCAGTACTTC. Protein product: CASSQDRQTQYF.